These T cell receptor beta chains were read from a single sample in a study of OX40 agonist ivuxolimab in advanced cancers. TCRdb's table, derived via immunoSEQ multiplex PCR, lists solely in-frame clones and lacks some. The sample contains just over 90,000 clones, 80% to 95% of which appear only once. The specimen was CD4+ or CD8+ T cells sorted from blood, collected in a trial of the OX40 agonist ivuxolimab. These TCRs come from an adult with an advanced solid tumor such as melanoma, head and neck, liver or kidney cancer. CDR3s include the opening cysteine and the closing phenylalanine or tryptophan.

V gene: TRBV9; J gene: TRBJ2-7; CDR3 protein: CASSVGAGTYEQYF
V gene: TRBV5-4; J gene: TRBJ2-5; CDR3 protein: CASSLKETQYF
V gene: TRBV5-6; J gene: TRBJ2-2; CDR3 protein: CASSLEQYANTGELFF
V gene: TRBV5-6; J gene: TRBJ2-5; CDR3 protein: CASSLRGIQETQYF
V gene: TRBV9; J gene: TRBJ1-1; CDR3 protein: CASSVASRGEGEAFF
V gene: TRBV7-2; J gene: TRBJ2-1; CDR3 protein: CASSPATSPYNEQFF
V gene: TRBV6-5; J gene: TRBJ2-7; CDR3 protein: CASSYGQGPYEQYF
V gene: TRBV2; J gene: TRBJ2-7; CDR3 protein: CASSETPGVRGRTISYEQYF
V gene: TRBV7-3; J gene: TRBJ1-2; CDR3 protein: CASSLTGDYGYTF
V gene: TRBV29-1; J gene: TRBJ1-2; CDR3 protein: CSVPSTDSTHGYTF
V gene: TRBV9; J gene: TRBJ2-2; CDR3 protein: CASSAATGELFF
V gene: TRBV2; J gene: TRBJ2-1; CDR3 protein: CASGVAGSGYEQFF
V gene: TRBV4-1; J gene: TRBJ2-1; CDR3 protein: CASSHARRRGGKGDEQFF
V gene: TRBV6-5; J gene: TRBJ2-7; CDR3 protein: CASSTLSGSYEQYF
V gene: TRBV19; J gene: TRBJ1-1; CDR3 protein: CATGTVEAFF
V gene: TRBV27; J gene: TRBJ2-3; CDR3 protein: CASRAGTDTQYF
V gene: TRBV4-3; J gene: TRBJ2-5; CDR3 protein: CASSQDGLAGRQETQYF
V gene: TRBV6-5; J gene: TRBJ2-7; CDR3 protein: CASSYGDIYEQYF
V gene: TRBV2; J gene: TRBJ2-7; CDR3 protein: CASSEGGTRAYEQYF
V gene: TRBV29-1; J gene: TRBJ1-2; CDR3 protein: CSVNTGSGYGYTF
V gene: TRBV13; J gene: TRBJ2-7; CDR3 protein: CASSLGPATGENEQYF
V gene: TRBV9; J gene: TRBJ1-1; CDR3 protein: CASSATGGASTEAFF
V gene: TRBV19; J gene: TRBJ1-2; CDR3 protein: CASSSPTETTLSNYGYTF
V gene: TRBV30; J gene: TRBJ2-7; CDR3 protein: CAWRGPRGGEQYF
V gene: TRBV9; J gene: TRBJ1-1; CDR3 protein: CASSVNAEPEAFF
V gene: TRBV5-6; J gene: TRBJ2-7; CDR3 protein: CASSSGPGPYEQYF
V gene: TRBV29-1; J gene: TRBJ1-2; CDR3 protein: CSVAETDHSYGYTF
V gene: TRBV7-8; J gene: TRBJ2-7; CDR3 protein: CASSLDRSNEQYF
V gene: TRBV6-1; J gene: TRBJ2-5; CDR3 protein: CASSILAGKQETQYF
V gene: TRBV7-2; J gene: TRBJ2-1; CDR3 protein: CASSPSGRGNEQFF
V gene: TRBV5-6; J gene: TRBJ1-4; CDR3 protein: CASSSYDRVLFF
V gene: TRBV11-2; J gene: TRBJ1-2; CDR3 protein: CASSPGTHGYTF
V gene: TRBV29-1; J gene: TRBJ2-7; CDR3 protein: CSVLGLAGGHGEQYF
V gene: TRBV7-2; J gene: TRBJ2-3; CDR3 protein: CASSNTYRESTDTQYF
V gene: TRBV7-3; J gene: TRBJ2-3; CDR3 protein: CASSLTGGLAGVDTQYF
V gene: TRBV4-3; J gene: TRBJ2-7; CDR3 protein: CASSQDRHSSYEQYF
V gene: TRBV12-5; J gene: TRBJ2-7; CDR3 protein: CASGPIRGREQYF
V gene: TRBV30; J gene: TRBJ1-2; CDR3 protein: CAWSIGDYGYTF
V gene: TRBV6-5; J gene: TRBJ2-1; CDR3 protein: CASSLPGLTYNEQFF
V gene: TRBV9; J gene: TRBJ2-5; CDR3 protein: CASSVEGWETQYF
V gene: TRBV9; J gene: TRBJ2-7; CDR3 protein: CASSAGNPPNEQYF
V gene: TRBV6-1; J gene: TRBJ1-1; CDR3 protein: CASRNGGEAFF
V gene: TRBV19; J gene: TRBJ2-1; CDR3 protein: CASSIGHNEQFF
V gene: TRBV27; J gene: TRBJ2-7; CDR3 protein: CASSRRKYTSGGTLSSYEQYF
V gene: TRBV29-1; J gene: TRBJ2-1; CDR3 protein: CSVAGQGGSYNEQFF
V gene: TRBV13; J gene: TRBJ1-1; CDR3 protein: CASSLVQLNTEAFF
V gene: TRBV10-3; J gene: TRBJ1-2; CDR3 protein: CAITPEEQPYGYTF
V gene: TRBV7-8; J gene: TRBJ1-3; CDR3 protein: CASSSEATAGNTIYF
V gene: TRBV9; J gene: TRBJ2-1; CDR3 protein: CASSPDYNEQFF
V gene: TRBV10-3; J gene: TRBJ1-2; CDR3 protein: CAISATGYEYYTF
V gene: TRBV5-6; J gene: TRBJ2-3; CDR3 protein: CASSLASGVGTQGDTQYF
V gene: TRBV7-2; J gene: TRBJ1-1; CDR3 protein: CASSFWDRGRMDEAFF
V gene: TRBV15; J gene: TRBJ1-5; CDR3 protein: CATSRETGLNQPQHF
V gene: TRBV30; J gene: TRBJ2-1; CDR3 protein: CSVASGSREQFF
V gene: TRBV4-3; J gene: TRBJ1-5; CDR3 protein: CASSQERGGGNQPQHF
V gene: TRBV27; J gene: TRBJ2-1; CDR3 protein: CASSLLDSKGQFF